One and the same sample provided the 30 T cell receptor beta chains below, sequenced in a study of cytomegalovirus exposure and HLA in healthy donors. Primers included in the PCR were 60 Vbeta and 13 Jbeta primers. TCRdb's table, derived via immunoSEQ multiplex PCR, lists solely in-frame clones and lacks some. The sample lists about 110,000 clones; about 79% were seen once. Sample: PBMCs. The receptors here all came from a man aged 45-60 years in good health and CMV-seropositive.

J is TRBJ2-7 and V is TRBV9, with 7 nucleotides matching TRBD2. CDR3 size: 15 residues. J gave up 2 bases and V 3 bases, and 8 bases lay outside the gene matches. The germline V gene encodes CDR1 SGDLS and CDR2 YYNGEE. The CDR3 DNA sequence: TGTGCCAGCAGCGCTGGGAGCGGGACTGCCTACGAGCAGTACTTC. Protein sequence: CASSAGSGTAYEQYF.

DNA for the CDR3: TGTGCCAGCAGCGCGGGACTAGTACCAGGTACGCAGTATTTT. Translation: CASSAGLVPGTQYF. V is TRBV9 and J is TRBJ2-3; 8 nucleotides match TRBD2. After removal of 3 bases from V and 8 bases from J, the junction contained 8 bases not matched to a gene. Germline lookup yields CDR1 SGDLS and CDR2 YYNGEE. This CDR3 is built from 14 residues.

The J gene is TRBJ2-2, the V gene TRBV28, with D possibly TRBD2 on 6 matching bases. This CDR3 is 18 amino acids long. Trimming shortened V by 7 bases and J by 3 bases, and 24 bases separated the two germline ends. Germline V gene lookup returns CDR1 MDHEN and CDR2 SYDVKM. This CDR3 is CASNSPRRGAKHTGELFF. In DNA, the CDR3 is TGTGCCAGCAATTCACCAAGGCGCGGGGCGAAACACACCGGGGAGCTGTTTTTT.

This clone was seen a handful of times. Here the CDR3 DNA reads TGTGCCAGCTCACCGTCAGGGGGCGACACTGAAGCTTTCTTT. Its translation: CASSPSGGDTEAFF. The chain joins TRBV18 to TRBJ1-1, with 8 nucleotides matching TRBD1. CDR1 and CDR2 (germline): KGHSH, LQKENI. The CDR3 totals 14 residues. After removal of 3 bases from V and 3 bases from J, the junction contained 3 bases not matched to a gene.

This chain joins TRBV28 and TRBJ1-4; D unresolved. The V end lost 7 bases, the J end lost 0 bases, and 6 bases lay between the germline ends. Germline V gives CDR1 MDHEN, CDR2 SYDVKM. There are 13 residues in the CDR3. The CDR3 DNA reads as TGTGCCAGCAATGAGGCAACTAATGAAAAACTGTTTTTT. This gives the protein CASNEATNEKLFF.

The gene calls are TRBV7-2 and TRBJ2-7; D possibly corresponds to TRBD2 (6 bases). The length of the CDR3 is 13 residues. Trimming pared 4 bases from V and 7 bases from J, leaving 14 bases between. CDR1 is SGHTA, CDR2 FQGNSA, per germline. The CDR3 protein is CASSWTREEEQYF. CDR3 nucleotide sequence: TGTGCCAGCAGCTGGACAAGGGAGGAAGAGCAGTACTTC.

The gene calls are TRBV6-5 and TRBJ2-7, with TRBD1 as a possible D gene (5 bases). The V and J ends lost 5 bases and 0 bases respectively, with 11 bases between them. Germline loops: CDR1 MNHEY, CDR2 SVGAGI. CDR3 length: 14 amino acids. This CDR3 reads CASSPYTGSYEQYF. The DNA for the CDR3 is TGTGCCAGCAGTCCCTACACAGGCTCCTACGAGCAGTACTTC.

The V gene is TRBV6-6, the J gene TRBJ1-5, with D perhaps TRBD1 (6 bases). CDR1 and CDR2 (germline): MNHNY, SVGAGI (reference sequence). The CDR3 contains 14 residues. Trimming cost V 2 bases and J 7 bases, with 12 bases left between them. CDR3 amino acids: CASSYVGARQPQHF. CDR3 in DNA: TGTGCCAGCAGTTACGTGGGGGCACGGCAGCCCCAGCATTTT.

This clone showed up just a few times. The chain couples TRBV4-2 to TRBJ2-2; 7 bases fit TRBD2. Germline assignment: CDR1 LGHNA and CDR2 YNFKEQ. The CDR3 runs to 14 residues. The V gene end was trimmed by 4 bases and the J gene end by 5 bases; junction bases not matched to a gene: 4. The CDR3 sequence: CASSRERGTGELFF. As DNA, the CDR3 is TGTGCCAGCAGCCGGGAGCGGGGTACCGGGGAGCTGTTTTTT.

The sample holds a few counts of this clone. The genes are TRBV7-9 and TRBJ2-7, with D perhaps TRBD1 (6 bases). This CDR3 has 16 amino acids. The germline V and J ends were trimmed by 5 bases and 7 bases, with 24 bases remaining between them. CDR1 is SEHNR, CDR2 FQNEAQ, per germline (reference sequence). For the CDR3, the DNA is TGTGCCAGCAGCCGCGACAGGTCGTTCCTCGATACAGAGCAGTACTTC. It translates to CASSRDRSFLDTEQYF.

This sequence joins TRBV5-1 and TRBJ1-2; possibly TRBD1 for D (6 bases). Germline V gives CDR1 SGHRS, CDR2 YFSETQ. The CDR3 runs 14 residues. V was pared by 7 bases and J by 2 bases, with 15 bases between. The CDR3 DNA sequence: TGCGCCAGCCGTGAGGACAGCGGAAACTATGGCTACACCTTC. This codes for CASREDSGNYGYTF.

This clone was recorded a few times. This chain joins TRBV19 and TRBJ2-5, with 7 bases identical to TRBD2. Losses at the gene ends were 1 base for V and 5 bases for J; bases not matched to a gene: 4. Germline CDR1 LNHDA, CDR2 SQIVND (reference sequence). This CDR3 has 14 amino acids. This CDR3 reads CASSIAGGGETQYF. The CDR3 coding sequence is TGTGCCAGTAGTATAGCGGGAGGAGGTGAGACCCAGTACTTC.

The V and J genes are TRBV6-1 and TRBJ1-4; 7 nucleotides line up with TRBD1. Germline V lookup: CDR1 MNHNS, CDR2 SASEGT. Losses at the gene ends were 1 base for V and 7 bases for J; bases not matched to a gene: 6. The CDR3 is 15 amino acids. The CDR3 is CASSEGQGMGEKLFF. CDR3 in DNA: TGTGCCAGCAGTGAAGGACAGGGAATGGGTGAAAAACTGTTTTTT.

The genes are TRBV5-5 and TRBJ1-2, with 7 positions matching TRBD1. The CDR3 is 14 residues long. In germline, CDR1 is SGHKS, CDR2 YYEKEE (reference sequence). J gave up 3 bases and V 1 base, and 3 bases lay outside the gene matches. The CDR3 protein is CASSLTGADYGYTF. In DNA form, the CDR3 reads TGTGCCAGCAGCTTGACAGGGGCCGACTATGGCTACACCTTC.

The rearrangement links TRBV7-2 to TRBJ2-5, with D perhaps TRBD2 (8 bases). Judging by the DNA end, TRBJ2-7 fits better; the J call may be wrong. Germline V gives CDR1 SGHTA, CDR2 FQGNSA. CDR3 length equals 15 residues. DNA of the CDR3: TGTGCCAGCAGCTTATCAGGGGGACTAGCCTACGAGCAGTACTTC. This sequence encodes CASSLSGGLAYEQYF.

The chain is built from TRBV6-5 and TRBJ1-2, with 9 bases aligning to TRBD1. This CDR3 region has 16 residues. Germline loops: CDR1 MNHEY, CDR2 SVGAGI. The J segment lost 2 bases and the V segment lost 4 bases, leaving 8 bases of the junction unmatched. CDR3 DNA: TGTGCCAGCAGTTCCGAAAGGACAGGGGACAACTATGGCTACACCTTC. It codes for CASSSERTGDNYGYTF.

This chain links TRBV7-2 with TRBJ2-3; D call uncertain. This CDR3 is 12 amino acids long. Germline loops: CDR1 SGHTA, CDR2 FQGNSA. The ends were cut back, 5 bases at V and 4 bases at J, with 7 bases in the middle. CDR3 coding DNA: TGTGCCAGCAGCCTCCCCCCAGATACGCAGTATTTT. Its protein is CASSLPPDTQYF.

The chain links TRBV5-1 to TRBJ2-7, with 9 bases aligning to TRBD1. The V gene's germline CDR1 is SGHRS and CDR2 YFSETQ. The CDR3 loop spans 15 amino acids. J was trimmed by 4 bases and V by 4 bases; bases with no gene match: 9. CDR3 DNA sequence: TGCGCCAGCAGCCCCCGATCGGACAGGGGATACGAGCAGTACTTC. Protein sequence: CASSPRSDRGYEQYF.

The chain has TRBV15 and TRBJ1-5; TRBD1 is a possible D gene (5 bases). Germline assignment: CDR1 LNHNV and CDR2 YYDKDF (reference sequence). The CDR3 contains 12 residues. V lost 0 bases and J 13 bases, leaving 10 bases between the germline ends. The CDR3 reads CATSRDRGSQHF. For the CDR3, the DNA is TGTGCCACCAGCAGAGATCGGGGGTCTCAGCATTTT.

This chain links TRBV12-5 with TRBJ1-4; D is unclear. Germline V gene lookup returns CDR1 LGHNT and CDR2 FRNRAP. This CDR3 is built from 12 residues. Trimming took 6 bases from V and 8 from J, leaving 10 bases between them. The CDR3 DNA reads TGTGCTAGTGGATCCGACTTCGAAAAACTGTTTTTT. Amino acids: CASGSDFEKLFF.

This chain links TRBV11-2 with TRBJ2-5; D is undetermined. Germline CDR1 and CDR2: SGHAT and FQNNGV. V was trimmed by 4 bases and J by 9 bases, leaving 12 bases between them. This CDR3 is 12 amino acids long. This CDR3 reads CASSSPPRSQYF. The CDR3 bases are TGTGCCAGCAGCTCCCCTCCACGGTCCCAGTACTTC. The full variable domain, completed using reference TRBV11-2 and TRBJ2-5, is EAGVAQSPRYKIIEKRQSVAFWCNPISGHATLYWYQQILGQGPKLLIQFQNNGVVDDSQLPKDRFSAERLKGVDSTLKIQPAKLEDSAVYLCASSSPPRSQYFGPGTRLLVL.

The chain couples TRBV5-4 to TRBJ2-1; 8 positions match TRBD2. CDR1 and CDR2 from the germline V gene are SGHNT and YYREEE (reference sequence). V shed 4 bases and J 7 bases; nucleotides not matched to a gene: 10. This CDR3 contains 15 residues. The CDR3 sequence: CASSPPRGGVNEQFF. The CDR3 nucleotides read TGTGCCAGCAGCCCCCCCCGGGGGGGAGTTAATGAGCAGTTCTTC.

The chain uses TRBV18 and TRBJ1-5; TRBD1 aligns across 8 bases. This CDR3 contains 14 residues. Looked up from germline, CDR1 is KGHSH and CDR2 is LQKENI. The V segment lost 4 bases and the J segment 4 bases; nucleotides outside the gene matches: 3. The CDR3 nucleotides are TGTGCCAGCTCACGCGGACAGGGAAATCAGCCCCAGCATTTT. The encoded protein is CASSRGQGNQPQHF. The full variable domain, in which reference TRBV18 and TRBJ1-5 provide the parts outside the CDR3, is NAGVMQNPRHLVRRRGQEARLRCSPMKGHSHVYWYRQLPEEGLKFMVYLQKENIIDESGMPKERFSAEFPKEGPSILRIQQVVRGDSAAYFCASSRGQGNQPQHFGDGTRLSIL.

This clone was recorded once. The genes are TRBV5-1 and TRBJ2-3; 13 nucleotides match TRBD2. The germline CDR1 and CDR2 sequences are SGHRS and YFSETQ. The CDR3 runs 19 residues. The J segment lost 0 bases and the V segment lost 3 bases, leaving 10 bases of the junction unmatched. CDR3 coding DNA: TGCGCCAGCAGCTCACTCGGGACTAGCGGGGTGATAAGCACAGATACGCAGTATTTT. The encoded protein is CASSSLGTSGVISTDTQYF.

The chain carries TRBV9 and TRBJ1-5; D remains unclear. V was clipped by 4 bases and J by 7 bases, with 15 bases between them. CDR1 and CDR2 from the germline V gene are SGDLS and YYNGEE. This CDR3 contains 14 residues. This CDR3 is CASSPSIAGQPQHF. CDR3 nucleotide sequence: TGTGCCAGCAGCCCGTCAATAGCGGGACAGCCCCAGCATTTT.

V is TRBV4-1 and J is TRBJ2-7; 10 bases agree with TRBD2. The CDR3 covers 15 residues. Unmatched junction bases numbered 6, after V lost 4 bases and J lost 3 bases. Germline values: CDR1 MGHRA, CDR2 YSYEKL. The CDR3 is CASSPGPSGGYEQYF. The CDR3 DNA is TGCGCCAGCAGCCCCGGTCCTAGCGGGGGCTACGAGCAGTACTTC.

The chain combines TRBV6-5 with TRBJ2-1; TRBD2 matches 13 bases. Per germline, CDR1 MNHEY and CDR2 SVGAGI. J lost 9 bases, V lost 7 bases, and 9 bases had no gene match. CDR3 length equals 15 residues. This CDR3 reads CASTVLAGGGGEQFF. The CDR3 coding sequence is TGTGCCAGCACTGTACTAGCGGGAGGGGGCGGTGAGCAGTTCTTC.

V and J are TRBV9 and TRBJ2-7; 8 nucleotides match TRBD2. The CDR3 loop spans 14 amino acids. Germline CDR1 and CDR2: SGDLS and YYNGEE. J lost 6 bases, V lost 4 bases, and 9 bases had no gene match. The CDR3, as DNA: TGTGCCAGCAGCTCGACCCTAGCGGGTGGCGAGCAGTACTTC. This sequence encodes CASSSTLAGGEQYF. The whole variable domain, remainder taken from reference TRBV9 and TRBJ2-7, is DSGVTQTPKHLITATGQRVTLRCSPRSGDLSVYWYQQSLDQGLQFLIQYYNGEERAKGNILERFSAQQFPDLHSELNLSSLELGDSALYFCASSSTLAGGEQYFGPGTRLTVT.

The V and J genes are TRBV6-1 and TRBJ2-5, with 11 bases aligning to TRBD2. Germline assignment: CDR1 MNHNS and CDR2 SASEGT. The CDR3 length is 15 residues. Losses at the gene ends were 6 bases for V and 1 base for J; bases not matched to a gene: 4. CDR3: CASSVAGGIQETQYF. The CDR3 nucleotides read TGTGCCAGCAGCGTAGCGGGGGGGATCCAAGAGACCCAGTACTTC.

The chain couples TRBV6-6 to TRBJ1-2, with D tentatively TRBD1 (5 bases). CDR1 is MNHNY and CDR2 is SVGAGI in the germline V gene (reference sequence). V was clipped by 8 bases and J by 5 bases, with 12 bases between them. CDR3 length equals 12 residues. Here the CDR3 DNA reads TGTGCCAGCGGGGCGGTGGAGTATGGCTACACCTTC. This translates into CASGAVEYGYTF.